This T cell receptor (beta chain) was recorded in a study of monozygotic twins with inflammatory bowel disease. Points from the study as a whole: Fewer clonotypes were shared with others by IBD patients than by healthy twins, especially with disease activity.

The CDR3 extends over 14 amino acids. Blood was drawn at approximately 2.3 ml per donor. UMIs incorporating a 6-nucleotide sample barcode were appended by means of template switching. TCRdb re-called the 5' RACE reads and shows each CDR3 protein once, DNA omitted. Its listing shows about 110,000 distinct CDR3 sequences. With respect to this clonotype: Its antigen is undetermined.

The material sequenced was blood. V is TRBV12-3 or TRBV12-4 and J is TRBJ2-2; the TCRdb call, TRBD1, lacks DNA for checking. The receptor was derived from a human donor with ulcerative colitis or Crohn's disease, or a healthy co-twin of an affected twin (not recorded which). The CDR3 protein is CASSPLHGTGELFF.